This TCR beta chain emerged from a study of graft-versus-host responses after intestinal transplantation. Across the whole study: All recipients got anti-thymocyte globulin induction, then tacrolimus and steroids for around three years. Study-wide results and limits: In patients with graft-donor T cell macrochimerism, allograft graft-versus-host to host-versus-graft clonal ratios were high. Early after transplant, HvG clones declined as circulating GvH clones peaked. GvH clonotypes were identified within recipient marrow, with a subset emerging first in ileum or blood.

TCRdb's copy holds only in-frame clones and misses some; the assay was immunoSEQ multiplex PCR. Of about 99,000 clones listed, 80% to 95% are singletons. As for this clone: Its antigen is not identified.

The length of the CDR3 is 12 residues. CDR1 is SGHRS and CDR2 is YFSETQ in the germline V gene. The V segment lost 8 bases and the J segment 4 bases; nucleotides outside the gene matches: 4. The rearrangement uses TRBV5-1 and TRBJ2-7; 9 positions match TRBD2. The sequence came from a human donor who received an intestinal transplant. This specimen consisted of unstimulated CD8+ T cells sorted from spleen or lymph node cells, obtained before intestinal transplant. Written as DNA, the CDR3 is TGCGCCAGGATGACTAGCGGATACGAGCAGTACTTC. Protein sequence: CARMTSGYEQYF.